Listed below are T cell receptor beta chains from one sample, sequenced in a study of T cell repertoires in cytomegalovirus infection. TCRdb reanalysed the reads using MiXCR and keeps one entry per CDR3 protein. The profile covers some 500,000 distinct CDR3 sequences, with over 35% appearing a single time and 48% taken by the ten largest. Which antigens these TCRs recognize remains unknown. The specimen was cultured PBMCs, collected from culture after CMV antigen stimulation. All receptors come from a human donor in good health (CMV status not recorded). Some clones in this sample may be carry-over from other donors' samples. Each CDR3 is given without its conserved first and last residue. Fields, in order: CDR3 protein, V gene, clone size, J gene. Expanded clones get a size class; other rows say once, few or many, or leave the size out.

SALGDRYSEAF	TRBV20-1	-	TRBJ1-1
ASSATPEQY	TRBV2	-	TRBJ2-7
ASDICCTEAF	TRBV5-1	-	TRBJ1-1
ASTTGVGTGRIQPQH	TRBV28	once	TRBJ1-5
ASSRMTSGAYNEQF	TRBV11-2	few	TRBJ2-1
ASSPLGRAPYGYT	TRBV11-2	-	TRBJ1-2
ASSRGKGAPGANVLT	TRBV4-2	-	TRBJ2-6
ASSLTTGNSPLH	TRBV4-1	-	TRBJ1-6
ASSLSSGGTDTQY	TRBV7-9	-	TRBJ2-3
SARDEKWNGR	TRBV20-1	-	TRBJ1-4
ASRGQANQPQH	TRBV6-8	few	TRBJ1-5
ASSHMEGNEQY	TRBV19	-	TRBJ2-7
ASSKFTEAF	TRBV28	-	TRBJ1-1
ASSSGGPQETQY	TRBV7-9	-	TRBJ2-5
ATRKKTSGDQETQY	TRBV24-1	few	TRBJ2-5
ASSSRTGGYT	TRBV11-1	few	TRBJ1-2
ASSSTPWDEKLF	TRBV2	-	TRBJ1-4
ASSQRGRGISQETQY	TRBV4-1	-	TRBJ2-5
ASSQREGAGELF	TRBV7-8	many	TRBJ2-2
ASSPLNTGELF	TRBV7-2	few	TRBJ2-2
ASSYSRRGRGRYEQY	TRBV6-5	once	TRBJ2-7
ASSPENSGNTIY	TRBV7-6	few	TRBJ1-3
SAIPLDLEAF	TRBV20-1	-	TRBJ1-1
ASSAGGAGYNEQF	TRBV7-8	-	TRBJ2-1
ASSLDVPLDGYT	TRBV5-5	-	TRBJ1-2
ANSRDRGRDTEAF	TRBV7-2	-	TRBJ1-1
ASSLALRGPIYNEQF	TRBV7-2	-	TRBJ2-1
ASSMGQDTYEQY	TRBV19	once	TRBJ2-7